A single T cell receptor (beta chain) is shown here with its context. The record originates from a study of cytomegalovirus exposure and HLA in healthy donors. CDR1 is MNHEY, CDR2 SVGAGI, per germline. CDR3 size: 13 residues. The PCR contained 60 Vbeta and 13 Jbeta primers. Profiled with immunoSEQ multiplex PCR; TCRdb holds only in-frame clones, not every one. The sample gives 200,000 to 250,000 clones, more than 60% of which show up once; around 0.2% is in the top ten. This clonotype was sampled from a girl aged 2-10 years in good health and CMV-seronegative. The chain has TRBV6-5 and TRBJ2-5; possibly TRBD1 for D (6 bases). The J call is uncertain, as TRBJ2-7 better fits the DNA end. The sequencing sample was made of PBMCs. The CDR3 coding sequence is TGTGCCAGCAAAAGGGTACAGGGATACGAGCAGTACTTC. Protein product: CASKRVQGYEQYF.